These 29 T cell receptor beta chains were sequenced from one sample in a study of shared clonotypes between healthy human individuals. The data were produced by immunoSEQ multiplex PCR, yet TCRdb's version contains in-frame clones alone and is incomplete. Here the sample spans over 150,000 clones, approximately 60% being singletons. Sequenced: memory CD4+ T cells sorted from blood. Subset defined: CD45RA-negative fraction. The receptors here all came from a man aged 25 to 40 in good health.

V gene TRBV19 combines with J gene TRBJ1-5, with D hard to call. CDR1 is LNHDA and CDR2 is SQIVND in the germline V gene (reference sequence). The CDR3 is made up of 17 amino acids. V was clipped by 4 bases and J by 4 bases, with 20 bases between them. CDR3 sequence: CASSTEREMDDNQPQHF. DNA for the CDR3: TGTGCCAGTAGTACCGAGAGGGAGATGGATGATAATCAGCCCCAGCATTTT.

The CDR3 is CASSLRLAGVNEQFF. The CDR3 coding sequence is TGTGCCAGCAGCTTACGACTAGCGGGAGTAAATGAGCAGTTCTTC. The J gene is TRBJ2-1, the V gene TRBV7-3, with 12 bases matching TRBD2. The germline V gene encodes CDR1 SGHTA and CDR2 FQGTGA. V lost 2 bases and J lost 7; bases outside the gene matches: 3. The CDR3 runs to 15 residues. Drawing the rest from reference TRBV7-3 and TRBJ2-1, the complete variable domain is GAGVSQTPSNKVTEKGKYVELRCDPISGHTALYWYRQSLGQGPEFLIYFQGTGAADDSGLPNDRFFAVRPEGSVSTLKIQRTERGDSAVYLCASSLRLAGVNEQFFGPGTRLTVL.

This clone was seen just once. The chain recombines TRBV7-3 with TRBJ2-5; D is undetermined. There are 15 residues in the CDR3. Trimming took 1 base from V and 3 from J, leaving 12 bases between them. Germline CDR1 is SGHTA and CDR2 is FQGTGA. As DNA, the CDR3 is TGTGCCAGCAGCTTAAGCCCCCACGGAAAAGAGACCCAGTACTTC. It specifies CASSLSPHGKETQYF. Drawing the rest from reference TRBV7-3 and TRBJ2-5, the complete variable domain is GAGVSQTPSNKVTEKGKYVELRCDPISGHTALYWYRQSLGQGPEFLIYFQGTGAADDSGLPNDRFFAVRPEGSVSTLKIQRTERGDSAVYLCASSLSPHGKETQYFGPGTRLLVL.

In this sample, this clone turned up a few times. The chain is built from TRBV10-2 and TRBJ2-1; 7 nucleotides match TRBD1. Trimming removed 2 bases from V and 6 bases from J; junction bases left unmatched: 4. CDR1 is WSHSY, CDR2 SAAADI, per germline. The CDR3 totals 14 residues. The CDR3 DNA reads as TGCGCCAGCAGTGAGGCCGACAGGGCCAATGAGCAGTTCTTC. Its translation is CASSEADRANEQFF.

The chain employs TRBV5-4 and TRBJ2-1; the D is unclear. The CDR3 has 17 residues. V was cut by 0 bases and J by 5 bases, with 18 bases left in between. In germline, CDR1 is SGHNT, CDR2 YYREEE (reference sequence). CDR3 nucleotides: TGTGCCAGCAGCTTGGAAATAGGCGCACGACCGAACAATGAGCAGTTCTTC. Protein: CASSLEIGARPNNEQFF.

V gene TRBV5-6 combines with J gene TRBJ1-1; D is possibly TRBD1 (6 bases). Trimming stripped 3 bases from V and 13 bases from J, with 19 bases between. This CDR3 region has 13 residues. Germline CDR1 is SGHDT and CDR2 is YYEEEE. CDR3 sequence (DNA): TGTGCCAGCAGCTATCCCGGTAGGACAGTTGTTTTCTTT. This translates into CASSYPGRTVVFF.

The chain combines TRBV9 with TRBJ1-1; perhaps TRBD1 as D (6 bases). The CDR3 has 14 amino acids. Trimming shortened V by 4 bases and J by 1 base, and 11 bases separated the two germline ends. Germline CDR1 reads SGDLS; CDR2 reads YYNGEE. This CDR3 reads CASSPTTGNTEAFF. The CDR3 DNA reads as TGTGCCAGCAGCCCCACGACAGGGAACACTGAAGCTTTCTTT.

Only a few counts were recorded for this clone. The chain is built from TRBV27 and TRBJ2-7; 10 nucleotides line up with TRBD2. Germline-derived CDR1 and CDR2 are MNHEY and SMNVEV (reference sequence). The CDR3 runs 15 residues. V lost 4 bases, J lost 0 bases, and 3 bases stayed unmatched. CDR3 in DNA: TGTGCCAGCAGTTGGAGGACTAGCGGCTCCTACGAGCAGTACTTC. It codes for CASSWRTSGSYEQYF.

V is TRBV7-3 and J is TRBJ2-3; 7 bases match TRBD2. CDR3 length: 16 amino acids. Germline values: CDR1 SGHTA, CDR2 FQGTGA. V shed 5 bases, J shed 0 bases, and the junction held 8 bases outside the gene matches. CDR3 loop: CASSLYGRQSTDTQYF. The CDR3 bases are TGTGCCAGCAGCCTTTACGGGAGGCAAAGCACAGATACGCAGTATTTT. The full variable domain, with the rest looked up from reference TRBV7-3 and TRBJ2-3, is GAGVSQTPSNKVTEKGKYVELRCDPISGHTALYWYRQSLGQGPEFLIYFQGTGAADDSGLPNDRFFAVRPEGSVSTLKIQRTERGDSAVYLCASSLYGRQSTDTQYFGPGTRLTVL.

This clone was recorded at least ten times. The chain joins TRBV11-2 to TRBJ2-7; the D is unclear. From germline, CDR1 is SGHAT and CDR2 FQNNGV. Trimming took 5 bases from V and 6 from J, leaving 8 bases between them. This CDR3 contains 11 residues. CDR3 DNA sequence: TGTGCCAGCAGCCCTGTCGGCGAGCAGTACTTC. Protein product: CASSPVGEQYF.

The table lists this clone with a few counts. The chain couples TRBV7-6 to TRBJ2-5; 10 nucleotides match TRBD1. CDR3 size: 14 residues. The V gene's germline CDR1 is SGHVS and CDR2 FNYEAQ. With 5 bases clipped from V and 7 bases from J, the junction kept 7 bases outside the gene matches. CDR3 protein: CASSLRDRGVTQYF. In DNA, the CDR3 is TGTGCCAGCAGCCTAAGGGACAGGGGTGTGACCCAGTACTTC.

V and J are TRBV11-2 and TRBJ2-7; D unresolved. Trimming removed 5 bases from V and 10 bases from J, with 18 bases in between. This CDR3 spans 13 amino acids. Germline V gives CDR1 SGHAT, CDR2 FQNNGV. The CDR3 nucleotides read TGTGCCAGCAGCCCTCTTCCGCGTGAGGAACAGTACTTC. Translation: CASSPLPREEQYF.

The sample holds many counts of this clone. The gene calls are TRBV27 and TRBJ2-1; 9 bases map to TRBD2. With 0 bases clipped from V and 8 bases from J, the junction kept 8 bases outside the gene matches. This CDR3 has 16 amino acids. CDR1 is MNHEY, CDR2 SMNVEV, per germline (reference sequence). The CDR3 nucleotides read TGTGCCAGCAGTTTATCAGCGGCTAGCGGGACTTATGAGCAGTTCTTC. This encodes CASSLSAASGTYEQFF.

This clone was picked up a small number of times. This same CDR3 is encoded by further DNA sequences in the sample. The chain employs TRBV5-1 and TRBJ1-2, with D possibly matching TRBD1 (5 bases). The CDR3 contains 13 residues. Germline V CDR1 and CDR2: SGHRS, YFSETQ. Trimming stripped 2 bases from V and 2 bases from J, with 7 bases between. CDR3 DNA sequence: TGCGCCAGCAGCTTCGGGGGAAACTATGGCTACACCTTC. Translating it yields CASSFGGNYGYTF.

This rearrangement joins TRBV4-1 to TRBJ2-1; TRBD2 agrees at 15 bases. After removal of 4 bases from V and 6 bases from J, the junction contained 10 bases not matched to a gene. The CDR3 runs to 18 residues. Germline lookup yields CDR1 MGHRA and CDR2 YSYEKL. CDR3 protein: CASSLAGLAGGNLNEQFF. The CDR3 nucleotides read TGCGCCAGCAGCCTAGCGGGACTAGCGGGAGGTAACCTCAATGAGCAGTTCTTC.

V is TRBV27 and J is TRBJ2-6; D call uncertain. The ends were cut back, 1 base at V and 0 bases at J, with 10 bases in the middle. CDR3 length equals 17 residues. Germline assignment: CDR1 MNHEY and CDR2 SMNVEV (reference sequence). CDR3 residues: CASSLFPASSGANVLTF. CDR3 nucleotide sequence: TGTGCCAGCAGTTTATTTCCAGCAAGCTCTGGGGCCAACGTCCTGACTTTC.

The genes are TRBV25-1 and TRBJ1-2, with D uncertain. Germline CDR1 and CDR2: MGHDK and SYGVNS. This CDR3 has 14 amino acids. V shed 3 bases and J shed 1 base, with 9 bases lying between them. In DNA form, the CDR3 reads TGTGCCAGCAGTGACGAGGGTCGTAACTATGGCTACACCTTC. Amino acid sequence: CASSDEGRNYGYTF.

The rearrangement uses TRBV18 and TRBJ2-1; TRBD2 agrees at 12 bases. Per the germline V gene, CDR1 is KGHSH and CDR2 is LQKENI. The junction had 2 bases not matched to a gene; V was cut back by 5 bases and J by 3 bases. The CDR3 spans 15 residues. The CDR3 DNA follows: TGTGCCAGCTCATCGACTAGCGGGAGCTACAATGAGCAGTTCTTC. Its protein is CASSSTSGSYNEQFF.

This clone has a handful of counts. This chain links TRBV5-4 with TRBJ1-5; TRBD1 is a possible D gene (5 bases). V lost 4 bases and J lost 10, with 18 bases in between. CDR3 length: 14 amino acids. In germline, CDR1 is SGHNT, CDR2 YYREEE (reference sequence). CDR3 loop: CASSDGTVRGPQHF. In nucleotides, the CDR3 is TGTGCCAGCAGCGATGGGACCGTTAGGGGCCCCCAGCATTTT.

This sequence joins TRBV7-3 and TRBJ2-7; 8 nucleotides agree with TRBD2. CDR1 and CDR2 from the germline V gene are SGHTA and FQGTGA. This CDR3 is built from 16 residues. The junction had 5 bases not matched to a gene; V was cut back by 1 base and J by 0 bases. CDR3 loop: CASSLISGASSYEQYF. Here the CDR3 DNA reads TGTGCCAGCAGCTTAATTAGCGGGGCCAGCTCCTACGAGCAGTACTTC.

In the case of this clone: This specimen includes other DNA sequences encoding the same CDR3. The chain has TRBV5-1 and TRBJ2-1, with D perhaps assigned TRBD1 or TRBD2 (5 bases each). The CDR3 extends over 13 amino acids. V lost 4 bases, J lost 0 bases, and 5 bases lay in between. Germline CDR1 is SGHRS and CDR2 is YFSETQ. The CDR3 sequence: CASSGGSYNEQFF. CDR3 bases: TGCGCCAGCAGCGGGGGCTCCTACAATGAGCAGTTCTTC.

This chain connects TRBV2 to TRBJ1-4; D possibly corresponds to TRBD1 (6 bases). This CDR3 has 15 residues. The V end lost 7 bases, the J end lost 5 bases, and 17 bases lay between the germline ends. Germline V gene sequence: CDR1 SNHLY, CDR2 FYNNEI. The CDR3 DNA sequence: TGTGCCAGCAAGATCGGCCGGGGGCGCAATGAAAAACTGTTTTTT. Its protein product is CASKIGRGRNEKLFF.

This chain uses TRBV27 with TRBJ2-5; D perhaps matches TRBD2 (6 bases). The germline V gene has CDR1 MNHEY and CDR2 SMNVEV (reference sequence). CDR3 size: 15 residues. V gave up 1 base and J gave up 5 bases, with 14 bases separating them. DNA for the CDR3: TGTGCCAGCAGTTTATTCCCAGGGAGGTTTGAGACCCAGTACTTC. Its translation: CASSLFPGRFETQYF.

This chain joins TRBV5-1 and TRBJ2-2; tentatively, D is TRBD1 (5 bases). V gave up 2 bases and J gave up 6 bases, with 17 bases separating them. Germline assignment: CDR1 SGHRS and CDR2 YFSETQ. This CDR3 region has 16 residues. CDR3: CASSLGAVSTSGELFF. In DNA form, the CDR3 reads TGCGCCAGCAGCTTAGGGGCCGTTTCGACGTCCGGGGAGCTGTTTTTT. The full variable domain, in which reference TRBV5-1 and TRBJ2-2 provide the parts outside the CDR3, is KAGVTQTPRYLIKTRGQQVTLSCSPISGHRSVSWYQQTPGQGLQFLFEYFSETQRNKGNFPGRFSGRQFSNSRSEMNVSTLELGDSALYLCASSLGAVSTSGELFFGEGSRLTVL.

The chain recombines TRBV9 with TRBJ2-3; possible D gene TRBD1, 5 bases. CDR1 SGDLS and CDR2 YYNGEE come from the germline V gene. CDR3 size: 17 residues. V was clipped by 4 bases and J by 6 bases, with 24 bases between them. CDR3 sequence (DNA): TGTGCCAGCAGCCCAGGGCTTAACCCGAAGTTAGGGGATACGCAGTATTTT. This translates into CASSPGLNPKLGDTQYF.

The J gene is TRBJ2-7, the V gene TRBV2; D remains unclear. Trimming pared 5 bases from V and 0 bases from J, leaving 11 bases between. In germline, CDR1 is SNHLY, CDR2 FYNNEI. The CDR3 totals 14 residues. CDR3 sequence: CASSSRRVSYEQYF. In DNA, the CDR3 is TGTGCCAGCAGTAGCCGTCGGGTCTCCTACGAGCAGTACTTC. The whole variable domain, filled in from reference TRBV2 and TRBJ2-7, reads EPEVTQTPSHQVTQMGQEVILRCVPISNHLYFYWYRQILGQKVEFLVSFYNNEISEKSEIFDDQFSVERPDGSNFTLKIRSTKLEDSAMYFCASSSRRVSYEQYFGPGTRLTVT.

This clone was seen just once. V usage is TRBV7-8 and J usage is TRBJ2-7; D assignment may be TRBD1 or TRBD2 (6 bases each). Germline assignment: CDR1 SGHVS and CDR2 FQNEAQ. V was cut by 2 bases and J by 2 bases, with 13 bases left in between. CDR3 length: 15 amino acids. Written as DNA, the CDR3 is TGTGCCAGCAGCTTACCGGGGGCCGGGCCCTACGAGCAGTACTTC. It specifies CASSLPGAGPYEQYF. Full variable domain (remainder filled in from reference TRBV7-8 and TRBJ2-7): GAGVSQSPRYKVAKRGQDVALRCDPISGHVSLFWYQQALGQGPEFLTYFQNEAQLDKSGLPSDRFFAERPEGSVSTLKIQRTQQEDSAVYLCASSLPGAGPYEQYFGPGTRLTVT.

J is TRBJ1-2 and V is TRBV5-4; D is uncertain. V was pared by 4 bases and J by 0 bases, with 7 bases between. Germline-derived CDR1 and CDR2 are SGHNT and YYREEE (reference sequence). There are 13 residues in the CDR3. The CDR3 loop is CASSPDSNYGYTF. CDR3 in DNA: TGTGCCAGCAGCCCGGACTCTAACTATGGCTACACCTTC.

The CDR3 DNA reads TGTGCCAGTAGTATAATGGGACAGGGTCAGCCCCAGCATTTT. Its translation is CASSIMGQGQPQHF. V usage is TRBV19 and J usage is TRBJ1-5; 9 bases are shared with TRBD1. Germline V gene lookup returns CDR1 LNHDA and CDR2 SQIVND (reference sequence). The CDR3 loop spans 14 amino acids. V shed 2 bases and J 6 bases; nucleotides not matched to a gene: 2.